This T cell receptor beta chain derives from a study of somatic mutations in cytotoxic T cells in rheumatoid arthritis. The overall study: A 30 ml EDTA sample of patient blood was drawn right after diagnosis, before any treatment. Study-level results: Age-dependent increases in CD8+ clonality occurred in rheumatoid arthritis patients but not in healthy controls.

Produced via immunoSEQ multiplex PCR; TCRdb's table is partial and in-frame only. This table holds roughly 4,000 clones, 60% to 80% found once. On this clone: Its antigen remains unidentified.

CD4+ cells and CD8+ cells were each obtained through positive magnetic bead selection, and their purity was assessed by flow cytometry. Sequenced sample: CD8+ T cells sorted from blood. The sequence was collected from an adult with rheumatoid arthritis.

CDR3 sequence reads: CASSPGGGTEAFF. The CDR3 DNA reads as TGTGCCAGCAGCCCGGGGGGTGGGACTGAAGCTTTCTTT. V and J are TRBV5-6 and TRBJ1-1, with a possible D match to TRBD1 (5 bases). Deletions cut 4 bases from V and 5 bases from J, with 12 bases between. There are 13 residues in the CDR3. Germline V gene lookup returns CDR1 SGHDT and CDR2 YYEEEE.